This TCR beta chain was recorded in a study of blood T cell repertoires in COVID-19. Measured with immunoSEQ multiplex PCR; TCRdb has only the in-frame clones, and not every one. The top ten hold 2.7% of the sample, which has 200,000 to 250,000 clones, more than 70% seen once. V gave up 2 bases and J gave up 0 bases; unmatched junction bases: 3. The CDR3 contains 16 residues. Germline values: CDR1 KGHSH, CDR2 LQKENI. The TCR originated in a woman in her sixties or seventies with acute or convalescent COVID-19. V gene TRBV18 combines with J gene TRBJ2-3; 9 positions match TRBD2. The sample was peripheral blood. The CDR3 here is CASSPSSGVSTDTQYF. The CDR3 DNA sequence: TGTGCCAGCTCACCATCTAGCGGGGTGAGCACAGATACGCAGTATTTT.